Listed below are T cell receptor beta chains from one sample, sequenced in a study of naive and memory T cell subsets. TCRdb re-analysed the UMI-ligation and nested PCR reads in MiXCR, keeping a single row per CDR3 protein. The data show some 83,000 distinct CDR3 sequences, 9% seen once. Sequencing used naive CD8+ T cells from blood. The receptor set was obtained from a human donor in good health. Both conserved end residues are part of each CDR3. Each record gives: D gene, CDR3 length, V gene, clone size, J gene, CDR3 protein, CDR3 DNA. The D gene is left open where the match is weak. For some rows the clone size is stated as once, few or many, or as a class when expanded; others skip it.

>TRBD1|16|TRBV4-3|many|TRBJ2-5
CASSQDGRQGEETQYF
TGCGCCAGCAGCCAAGATGGTAGACAGGGGGAGGAGACCCAGTACTTC
>TRBD2|15|TRBV7-9|few|TRBJ2-1
CASSGGLAGPNEQFF
TGTGCCAGCAGCGGGGGACTAGCGGGGCCCAATGAGCAGTTCTTC
>NA|17|TRBV4-3|NA|TRBJ2-2
CASSQVTDITNTGELFF
TGCGCCAGCAGCCAAGTAACAGACATAACGAACACCGGGGAGCTGTTTTTT
>TRBD2|15|TRBV2|many|TRBJ2-5
CASSKTSGTQETQYF
TGTGCCAGCAGTAAGACTAGCGGGACACAAGAGACCCAGTACTTC
>TRBD1|14|TRBV19|NA|TRBJ2-7
CASSWGQGTYEQYF
TGTGCCAGTAGTTGGGGACAGGGGACCTACGAGCAGTACTTC
>NA|16|TRBV7-8|few|TRBJ2-4
CASSLSGALAKNIQYF
TGTGCCAGCAGCTTATCAGGGGCGCTAGCCAAAAACATTCAGTACTTC
>TRBD2|14|TRBV2|few|TRBJ2-7
CASSGVAGDNEQYF
TGTGCCAGCAGTGGGGTGGCGGGAGATAACGAGCAGTACTTC
>NA|13|TRBV9|many|TRBJ1-5
CASSGTSGQPQHF
TGTGCCAGCAGCGGAACATCGGGTCAGCCCCAGCATTTT
>NA|12|TRBV29-1|NA|TRBJ1-2
CSVESGNYGYTF
TGCAGCGTTGAAAGTGGTAACTATGGCTACACCTTC
>TRBD2|16|TRBV29-1|NA|TRBJ2-5
CSVESSGRPLQETQYF
TGCAGCGTTGAGAGTAGCGGGAGGCCCCTGCAAGAGACCCAGTACTTC
>NA|14|TRBV18|few|TRBJ1-1
CASSPPQGYTEAFF
TGTGCCAGCTCACCACCGCAGGGTTACACTGAAGCTTTCTTT